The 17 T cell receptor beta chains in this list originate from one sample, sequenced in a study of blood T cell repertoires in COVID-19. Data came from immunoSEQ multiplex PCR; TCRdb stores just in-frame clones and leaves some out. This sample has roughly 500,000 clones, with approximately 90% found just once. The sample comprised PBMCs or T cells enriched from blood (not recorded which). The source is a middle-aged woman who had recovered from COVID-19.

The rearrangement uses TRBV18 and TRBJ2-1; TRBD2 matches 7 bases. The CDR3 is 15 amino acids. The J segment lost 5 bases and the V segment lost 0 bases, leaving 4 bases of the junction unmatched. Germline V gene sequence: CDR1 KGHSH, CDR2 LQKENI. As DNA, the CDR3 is TGTGCCAGCTCACCACCCGGGAGGAAAAACAATGAGCAGTTCTTC. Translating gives CASSPPGRKNNEQFF.

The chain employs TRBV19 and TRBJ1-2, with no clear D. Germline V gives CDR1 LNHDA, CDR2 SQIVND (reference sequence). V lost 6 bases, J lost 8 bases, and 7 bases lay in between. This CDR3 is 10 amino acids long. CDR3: CASRARGYTF. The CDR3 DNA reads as TGTGCCAGTAGAGCCAGGGGCTACACCTTC.

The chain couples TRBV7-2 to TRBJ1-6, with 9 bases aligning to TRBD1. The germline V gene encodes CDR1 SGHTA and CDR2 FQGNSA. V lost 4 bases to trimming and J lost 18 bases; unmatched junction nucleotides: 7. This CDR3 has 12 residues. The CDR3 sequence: CASSSPGQGYHF. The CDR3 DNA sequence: TGTGCCAGCAGCTCCCCCGGACAGGGGTACCACTTT.

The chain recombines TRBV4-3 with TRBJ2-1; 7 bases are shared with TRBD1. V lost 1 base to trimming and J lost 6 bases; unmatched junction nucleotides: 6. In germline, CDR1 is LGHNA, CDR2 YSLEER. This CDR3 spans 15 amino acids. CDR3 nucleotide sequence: TGCGCCAGCAGCCAAGCGACAGGGTCGGGCAATGAGCAGTTCTTC. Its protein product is CASSQATGSGNEQFF.

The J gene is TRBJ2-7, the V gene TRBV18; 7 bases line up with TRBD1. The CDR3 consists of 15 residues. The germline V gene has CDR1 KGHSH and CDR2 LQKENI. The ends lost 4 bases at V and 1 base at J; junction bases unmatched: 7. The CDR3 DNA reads TGTGCCAGCTCACTGACAGGGTTGGGGTCCTACGAGCAGTACTTC. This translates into CASSLTGLGSYEQYF.

CDR3 sequence (DNA): TGCAGCGTTGGCAAGGGGGCTTCCAATCAGCCCCAGCATTTT. Its protein product is CSVGKGASNQPQHF. The genes are TRBV29-1 and TRBJ1-5; TRBD1 aligns across 7 bases. The J segment lost 3 bases and the V segment lost 4 bases, leaving 6 bases of the junction unmatched. CDR1 is SQVTM and CDR2 is ANQGSEA in the germline V gene. The CDR3 has 14 amino acids.

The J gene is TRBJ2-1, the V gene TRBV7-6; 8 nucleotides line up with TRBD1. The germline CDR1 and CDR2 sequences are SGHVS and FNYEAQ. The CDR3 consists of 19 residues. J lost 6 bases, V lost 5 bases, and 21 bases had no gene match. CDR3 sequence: CASSPTRGPSVRKANEQFF. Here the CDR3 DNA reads TGTGCCAGCAGCCCGACCAGGGGGCCCTCGGTTAGGAAAGCCAATGAGCAGTTCTTC.

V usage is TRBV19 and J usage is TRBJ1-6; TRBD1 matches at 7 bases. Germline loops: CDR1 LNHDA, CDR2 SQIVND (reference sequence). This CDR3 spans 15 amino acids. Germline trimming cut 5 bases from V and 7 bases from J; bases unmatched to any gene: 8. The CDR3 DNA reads TGTGCCAGTAGTTCCCGGGACAGTCGCAATTCACCCCTCCACTTT. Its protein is CASSSRDSRNSPLHF. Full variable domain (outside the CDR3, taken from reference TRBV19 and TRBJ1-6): DGGITQSPKYLFRKEGQNVTLSCEQNLNHDAMYWYRQDPGQGLRLIYYSQIVNDFQKGDIAEGYSVSREKKESFPLTVTSAQKNPTAFYLCASSSRDSRNSPLHFGNGTRLTVT.

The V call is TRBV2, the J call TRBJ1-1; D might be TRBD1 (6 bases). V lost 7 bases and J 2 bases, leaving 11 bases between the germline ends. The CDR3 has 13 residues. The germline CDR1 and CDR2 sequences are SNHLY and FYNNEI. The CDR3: CASITQGNTEAFF. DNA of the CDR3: TGTGCCAGCATCACACAGGGAAACACTGAAGCTTTCTTT.

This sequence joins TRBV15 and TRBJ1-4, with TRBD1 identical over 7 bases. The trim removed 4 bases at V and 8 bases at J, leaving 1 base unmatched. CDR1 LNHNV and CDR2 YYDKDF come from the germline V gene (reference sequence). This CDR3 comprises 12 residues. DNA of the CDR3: TGTGCCACCAGCATCAGGGGGGAAAAACTGTTTTTT. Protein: CATSIRGEKLFF.

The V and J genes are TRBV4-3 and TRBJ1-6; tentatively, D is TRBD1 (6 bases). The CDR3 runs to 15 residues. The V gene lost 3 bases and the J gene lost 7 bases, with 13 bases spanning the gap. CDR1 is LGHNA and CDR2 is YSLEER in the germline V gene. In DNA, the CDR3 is TGCGCCAGCAGCCAGTCTACAGGGATAAATTCACCCCTCCACTTT. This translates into CASSQSTGINSPLHF.

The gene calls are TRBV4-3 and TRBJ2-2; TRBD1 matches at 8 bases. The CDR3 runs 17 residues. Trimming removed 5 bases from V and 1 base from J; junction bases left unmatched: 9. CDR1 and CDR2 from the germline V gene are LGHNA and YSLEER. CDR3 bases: TGCGCCAGCAGCAGAACTTCCGGGACAGGGAACACCGGGGAGCTGTTTTTT. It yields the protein CASSRTSGTGNTGELFF.

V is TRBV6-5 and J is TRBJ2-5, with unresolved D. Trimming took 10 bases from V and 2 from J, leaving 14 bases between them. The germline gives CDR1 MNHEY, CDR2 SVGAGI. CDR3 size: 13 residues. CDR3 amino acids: CATYDIVQETQYF. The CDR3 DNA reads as TGTGCCACCTACGATATAGTACAAGAGACCCAGTACTTC.

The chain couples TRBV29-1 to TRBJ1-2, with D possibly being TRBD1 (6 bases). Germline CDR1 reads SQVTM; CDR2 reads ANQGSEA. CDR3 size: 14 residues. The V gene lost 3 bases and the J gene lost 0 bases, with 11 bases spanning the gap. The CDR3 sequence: CSVDLAGANYGYTF. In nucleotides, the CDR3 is TGCAGCGTTGACTTGGCAGGGGCTAACTATGGCTACACCTTC.

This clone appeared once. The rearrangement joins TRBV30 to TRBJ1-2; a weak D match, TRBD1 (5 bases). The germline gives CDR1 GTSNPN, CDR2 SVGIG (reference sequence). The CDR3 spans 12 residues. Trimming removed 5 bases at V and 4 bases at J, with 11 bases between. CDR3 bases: TGTGCCTGGGCCAGGGTAACCTATGGCTACACCTTC. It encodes CAWARVTYGYTF.

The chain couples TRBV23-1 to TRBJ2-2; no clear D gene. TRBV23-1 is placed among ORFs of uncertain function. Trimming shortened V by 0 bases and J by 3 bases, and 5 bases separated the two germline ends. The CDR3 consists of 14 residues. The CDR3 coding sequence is TGCGCCAGCAGTCAATCCCGGTACACCGGGGAGCTGTTTTTT. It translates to CASSQSRYTGELFF.

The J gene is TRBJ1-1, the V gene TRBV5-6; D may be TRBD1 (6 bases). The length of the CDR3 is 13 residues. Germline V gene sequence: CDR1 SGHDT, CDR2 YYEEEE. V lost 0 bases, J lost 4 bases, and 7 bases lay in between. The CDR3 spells CASSLDRATEAFF. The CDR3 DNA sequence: TGTGCCAGCAGCTTGGACAGGGCCACTGAAGCTTTCTTT. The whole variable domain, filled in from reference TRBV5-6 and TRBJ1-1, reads DAGVTQSPTHLIKTRGQQVTLRCSPKSGHDTVSWYQQALGQGPQFIFQYYEEEERQRGNFPDRFSGHQFPNYSSELNVNALLLGDSALYLCASSLDRATEAFFGQGTRLTVV.